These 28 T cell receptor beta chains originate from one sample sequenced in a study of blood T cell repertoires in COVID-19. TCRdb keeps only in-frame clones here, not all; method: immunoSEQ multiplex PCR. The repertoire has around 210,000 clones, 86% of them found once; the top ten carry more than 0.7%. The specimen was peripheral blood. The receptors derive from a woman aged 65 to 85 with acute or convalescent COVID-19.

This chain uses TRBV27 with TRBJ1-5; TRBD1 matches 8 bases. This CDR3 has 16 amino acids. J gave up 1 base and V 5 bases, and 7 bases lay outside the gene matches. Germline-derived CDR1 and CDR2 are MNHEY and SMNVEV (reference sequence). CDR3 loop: CASSVQGAGSNQPQHF. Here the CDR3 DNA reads TGTGCCAGCAGTGTCCAGGGGGCGGGGAGCAATCAGCCCCAGCATTTT.

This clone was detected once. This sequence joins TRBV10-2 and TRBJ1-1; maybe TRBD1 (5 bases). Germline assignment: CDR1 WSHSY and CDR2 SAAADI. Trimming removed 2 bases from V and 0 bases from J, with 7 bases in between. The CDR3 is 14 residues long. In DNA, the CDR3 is TGCGCCAGCAGTGAGAGGGGCGTGAACACTGAAGCTTTCTTT. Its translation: CASSERGVNTEAFF.

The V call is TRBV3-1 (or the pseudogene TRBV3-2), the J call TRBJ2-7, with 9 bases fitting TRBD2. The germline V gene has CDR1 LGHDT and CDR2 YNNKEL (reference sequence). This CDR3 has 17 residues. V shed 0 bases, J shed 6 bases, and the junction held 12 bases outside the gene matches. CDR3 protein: CASSQDPPGGGALEQYF. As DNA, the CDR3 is TGTGCCAGCAGCCAAGATCCGCCGGGCGGGGGGGCCCTCGAGCAGTACTTC.

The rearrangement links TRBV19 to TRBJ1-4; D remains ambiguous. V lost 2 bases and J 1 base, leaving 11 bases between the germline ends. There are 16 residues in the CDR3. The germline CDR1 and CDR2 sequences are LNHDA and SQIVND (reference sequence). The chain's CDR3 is CASSINTGETNEKLFF. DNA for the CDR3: TGTGCCAGTAGTATAAACACCGGGGAAACTAATGAAAAACTGTTTTTT.

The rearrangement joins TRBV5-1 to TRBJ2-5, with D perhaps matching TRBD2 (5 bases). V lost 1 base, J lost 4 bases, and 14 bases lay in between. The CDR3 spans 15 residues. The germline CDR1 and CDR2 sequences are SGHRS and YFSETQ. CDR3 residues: CASSLSPGSGETQYF. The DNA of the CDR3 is TGCGCCAGCAGCTTGTCGCCTGGGAGCGGAGAGACCCAGTACTTC.

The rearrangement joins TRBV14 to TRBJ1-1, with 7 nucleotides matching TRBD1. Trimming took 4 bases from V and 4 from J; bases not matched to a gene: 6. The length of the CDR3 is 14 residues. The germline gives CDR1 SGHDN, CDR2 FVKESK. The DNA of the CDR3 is TGTGCCAGCAGCCGAGGAGGGGGCGTCACTGAAGCTTTCTTT. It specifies CASSRGGGVTEAFF.

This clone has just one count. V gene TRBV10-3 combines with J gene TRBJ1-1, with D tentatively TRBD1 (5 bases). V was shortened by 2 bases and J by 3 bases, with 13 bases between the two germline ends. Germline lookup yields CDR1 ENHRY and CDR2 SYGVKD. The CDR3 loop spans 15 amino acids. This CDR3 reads CAISEANGGHTEAFF. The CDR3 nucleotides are TGTGCCATCAGTGAGGCCAACGGGGGACACACTGAAGCTTTCTTT.

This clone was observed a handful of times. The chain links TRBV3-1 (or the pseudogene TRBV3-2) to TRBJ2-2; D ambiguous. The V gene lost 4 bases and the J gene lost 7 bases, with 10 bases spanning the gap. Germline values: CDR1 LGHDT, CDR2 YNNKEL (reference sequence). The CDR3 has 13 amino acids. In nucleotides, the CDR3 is TGTGCCAGCAGCCTTCTAGGTGGCGGGGAGCTGTTTTTT. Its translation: CASSLLGGGELFF.

CDR3 DNA sequence: TGTGCCAGCAGCCTCGGGGGGTCTTACTATGGCTACACCTTC. Translated, it gives CASSLGGSYYGYTF. The chain links TRBV4-2 to TRBJ1-2, with D possibly being TRBD1 (5 bases). Deletions cut 4 bases from V and 3 bases from J, with 12 bases between. Germline V gene lookup returns CDR1 LGHNA and CDR2 YNFKEQ. This CDR3 has 14 residues.

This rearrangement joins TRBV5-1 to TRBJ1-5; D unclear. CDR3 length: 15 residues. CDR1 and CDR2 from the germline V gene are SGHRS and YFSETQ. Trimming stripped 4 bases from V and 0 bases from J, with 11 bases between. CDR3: CASSPVGDSNQPQHF. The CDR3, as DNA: TGCGCCAGCAGCCCCGTTGGAGATAGCAATCAGCCCCAGCATTTT.

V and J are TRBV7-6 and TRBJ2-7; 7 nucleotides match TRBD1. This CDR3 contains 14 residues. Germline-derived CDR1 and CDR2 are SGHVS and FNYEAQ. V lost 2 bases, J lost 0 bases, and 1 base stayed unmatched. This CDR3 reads CASSLWTGSYEQYF. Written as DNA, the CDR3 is TGTGCCAGCAGCTTATGGACAGGCTCCTACGAGCAGTACTTC.

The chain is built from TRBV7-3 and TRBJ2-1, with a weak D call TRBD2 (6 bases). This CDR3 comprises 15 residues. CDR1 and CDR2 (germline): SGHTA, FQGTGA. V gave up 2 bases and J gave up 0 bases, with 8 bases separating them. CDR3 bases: TGTGCCAGCAGCTTAGACGGGAGCTCCTACAATGAGCAGTTCTTC. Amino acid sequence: CASSLDGSSYNEQFF. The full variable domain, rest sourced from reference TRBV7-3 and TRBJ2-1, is GAGVSQTPSNKVTEKGKYVELRCDPISGHTALYWYRQSLGQGPEFLIYFQGTGAADDSGLPNDRFFAVRPEGSVSTLKIQRTERGDSAVYLCASSLDGSSYNEQFFGPGTRLTVL.

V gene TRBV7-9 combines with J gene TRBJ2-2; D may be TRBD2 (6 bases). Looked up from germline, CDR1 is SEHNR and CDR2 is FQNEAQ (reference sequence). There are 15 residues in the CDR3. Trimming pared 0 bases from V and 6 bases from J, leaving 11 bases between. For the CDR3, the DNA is TGTGCCAGCAGCTTAGCCGGGGGTTCGGCCGGGGAGCTGTTTTTT. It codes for CASSLAGGSAGELFF.

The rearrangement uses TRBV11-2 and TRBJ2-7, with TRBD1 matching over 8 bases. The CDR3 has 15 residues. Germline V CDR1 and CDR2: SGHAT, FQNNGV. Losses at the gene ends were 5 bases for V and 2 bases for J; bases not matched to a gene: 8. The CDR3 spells CASSTGQGGTYEQYF. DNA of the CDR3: TGTGCCAGCAGCACTGGACAGGGTGGAACCTACGAGCAGTACTTC.

CDR3 loop: CASSLAGNYGYTF. The CDR3 DNA is TGTGCCAGCAGCTTGGCGGGAAACTATGGCTACACCTTC. The J gene is TRBJ1-2, the V gene TRBV5-4; D ambiguous. The CDR3 consists of 13 residues. V lost 0 bases and J lost 2, with 5 bases in between. Germline CDR1 SGHNT, CDR2 YYREEE (reference sequence).

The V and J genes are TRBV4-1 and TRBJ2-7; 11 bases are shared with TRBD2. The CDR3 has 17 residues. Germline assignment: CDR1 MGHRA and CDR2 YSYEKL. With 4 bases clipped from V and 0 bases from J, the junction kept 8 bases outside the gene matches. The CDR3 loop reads CASSLSSLAGDSYEQYF. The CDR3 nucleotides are TGCGCCAGCAGCCTGAGCTCACTAGCGGGAGACTCCTACGAGCAGTACTTC.

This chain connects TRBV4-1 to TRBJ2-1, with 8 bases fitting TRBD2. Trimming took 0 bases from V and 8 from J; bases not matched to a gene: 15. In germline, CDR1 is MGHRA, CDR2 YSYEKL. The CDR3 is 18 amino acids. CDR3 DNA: TGCGCCAGCAGCCAAGACCCCCTAGGAGCGGGAGTTGGCGATGAGCAGTTCTTC. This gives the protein CASSQDPLGAGVGDEQFF.

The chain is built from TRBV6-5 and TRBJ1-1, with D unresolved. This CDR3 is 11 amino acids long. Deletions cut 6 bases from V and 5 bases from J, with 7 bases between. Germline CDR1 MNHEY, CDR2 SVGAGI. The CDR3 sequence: CASRRSTEAFF. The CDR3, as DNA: TGTGCCAGCAGGCGATCGACTGAAGCTTTCTTT.

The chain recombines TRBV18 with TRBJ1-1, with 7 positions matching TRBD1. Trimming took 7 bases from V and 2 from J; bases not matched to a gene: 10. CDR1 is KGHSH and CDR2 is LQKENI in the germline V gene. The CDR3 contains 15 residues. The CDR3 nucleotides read TGTGCCAGCTTGCCTTCCGGGACAGCTAACACTGAAGCTTTCTTT. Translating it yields CASLPSGTANTEAFF.

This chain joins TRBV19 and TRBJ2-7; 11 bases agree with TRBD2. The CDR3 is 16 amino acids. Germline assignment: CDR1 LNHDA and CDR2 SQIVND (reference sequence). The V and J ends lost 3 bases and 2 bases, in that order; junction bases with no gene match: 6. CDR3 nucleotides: TGTGCCAGTAGTATTGGGCTAGCGGGGGGCGCCTACGAGCAGTACTTC. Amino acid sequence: CASSIGLAGGAYEQYF.

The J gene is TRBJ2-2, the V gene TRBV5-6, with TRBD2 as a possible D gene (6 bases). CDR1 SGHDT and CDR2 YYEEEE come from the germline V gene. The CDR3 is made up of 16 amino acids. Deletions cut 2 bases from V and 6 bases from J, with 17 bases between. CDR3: CASSFGLPRSPGELFF. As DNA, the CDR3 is TGTGCCAGCAGCTTTGGACTACCCCGTTCTCCCGGGGAGCTGTTTTTT.

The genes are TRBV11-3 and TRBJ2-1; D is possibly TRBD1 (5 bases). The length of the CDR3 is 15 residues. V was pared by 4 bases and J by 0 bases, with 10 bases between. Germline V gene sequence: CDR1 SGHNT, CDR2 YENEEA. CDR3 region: CASSSDSYSYNEQFF. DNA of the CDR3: TGTGCCAGCAGCTCCGACAGCTACTCCTACAATGAGCAGTTCTTC.

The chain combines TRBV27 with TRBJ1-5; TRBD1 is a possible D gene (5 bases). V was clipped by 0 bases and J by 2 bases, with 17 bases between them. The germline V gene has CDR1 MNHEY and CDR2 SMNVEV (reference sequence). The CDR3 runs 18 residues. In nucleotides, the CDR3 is TGTGCCAGCAGTTTATCTTGGGGGGGGACGGTAGGCAATCAGCCCCAGCATTTT. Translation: CASSLSWGGTVGNQPQHF.

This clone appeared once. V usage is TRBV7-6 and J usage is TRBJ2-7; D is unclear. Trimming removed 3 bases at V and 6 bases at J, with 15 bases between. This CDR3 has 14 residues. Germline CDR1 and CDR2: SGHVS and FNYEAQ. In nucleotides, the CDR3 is TGTGCCAGCAGCTTTCACCTAGGTCTGGGCGAGCAGTACTTC. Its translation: CASSFHLGLGEQYF. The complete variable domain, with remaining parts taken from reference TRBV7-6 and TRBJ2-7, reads GAGVSQSPRYKVTKRGQDVALRCDPISGHVSLYWYRQALGQGPEFLTYFNYEAQQDKSGLPNDRFSAERPEGSISTLTIQRTEQRDSAMYRCASSFHLGLGEQYFGPGTRLTVT.

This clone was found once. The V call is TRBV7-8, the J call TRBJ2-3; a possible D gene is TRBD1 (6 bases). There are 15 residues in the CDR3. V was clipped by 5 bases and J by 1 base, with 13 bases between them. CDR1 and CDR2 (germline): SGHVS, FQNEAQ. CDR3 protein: CASSPQGMGTDTQYF. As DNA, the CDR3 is TGTGCCAGCAGCCCCCAGGGGATGGGCACAGATACGCAGTATTTT.

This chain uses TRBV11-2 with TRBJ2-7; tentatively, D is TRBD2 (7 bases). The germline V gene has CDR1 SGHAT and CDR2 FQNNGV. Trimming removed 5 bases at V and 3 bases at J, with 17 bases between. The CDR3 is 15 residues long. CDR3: CASSPGVGGLYEQYF. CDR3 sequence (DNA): TGTGCCAGCAGCCCCGGGGTCGGGGGGCTCTACGAGCAGTACTTC.

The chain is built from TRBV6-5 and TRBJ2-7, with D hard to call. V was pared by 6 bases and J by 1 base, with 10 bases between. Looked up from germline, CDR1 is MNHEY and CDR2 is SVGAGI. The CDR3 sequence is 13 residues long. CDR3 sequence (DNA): TGTGCCAGCAGGCGTGGGCAGTCCTACGAGCAGTACTTC. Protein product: CASRRGQSYEQYF.

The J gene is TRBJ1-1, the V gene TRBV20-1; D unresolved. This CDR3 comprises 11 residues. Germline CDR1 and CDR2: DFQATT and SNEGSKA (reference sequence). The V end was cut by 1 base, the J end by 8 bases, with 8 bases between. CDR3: CSARAGEEAFF. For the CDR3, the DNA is TGCAGTGCTAGAGCAGGCGAGGAAGCTTTCTTT.